What follows is one T cell receptor beta chain and its context. Antigen specificity is unknown. Listed TCR primers, together with previously described methods, were used for the bulk TCR libraries. TCRdb used MiXCR to reprocess the PCR reads, holding one entry per CDR3 protein. The data hold about 63,000 distinct CDR3 sequences, with around 20% observed a single time. Germline V gene lookup returns CDR1 MGHRA and CDR2 YSYEKL. The CDR3 covers 13 residues. Unmatched junction bases numbered 1, after V lost 1 base and J lost 6 bases. The data originate from a study of molecular identifiers for immune sequencing clone quantification. Based on a CD8+CD4-CCR7+CD45RA+ profile, naive CD8 T cells were sorted. General observations from the study: Clonotypes surpassing 20 RNA copies contained over 98% of effector molecules, versus under 1% in naive cells.

The chain has TRBV4-1 and TRBJ1-2; the match to TRBD1 covers 8 bases. The clonotype comes from a human donor in good health. Some libraries in this study had Jurkat cell RNA spiked in. The specimen sequenced was naive CD8+ T cells from blood, with Jurkat cell RNA spiked in. Subset given: FACS-sorted CD8+CD4-CCR7+CD45RA+ naive T cells. This chain's CDR3 is CASSQGGQDGYTF. In DNA form, the CDR3 reads TGCGCCAGCAGCCAAGGGGGACAGGATGGCTACACCTTC.